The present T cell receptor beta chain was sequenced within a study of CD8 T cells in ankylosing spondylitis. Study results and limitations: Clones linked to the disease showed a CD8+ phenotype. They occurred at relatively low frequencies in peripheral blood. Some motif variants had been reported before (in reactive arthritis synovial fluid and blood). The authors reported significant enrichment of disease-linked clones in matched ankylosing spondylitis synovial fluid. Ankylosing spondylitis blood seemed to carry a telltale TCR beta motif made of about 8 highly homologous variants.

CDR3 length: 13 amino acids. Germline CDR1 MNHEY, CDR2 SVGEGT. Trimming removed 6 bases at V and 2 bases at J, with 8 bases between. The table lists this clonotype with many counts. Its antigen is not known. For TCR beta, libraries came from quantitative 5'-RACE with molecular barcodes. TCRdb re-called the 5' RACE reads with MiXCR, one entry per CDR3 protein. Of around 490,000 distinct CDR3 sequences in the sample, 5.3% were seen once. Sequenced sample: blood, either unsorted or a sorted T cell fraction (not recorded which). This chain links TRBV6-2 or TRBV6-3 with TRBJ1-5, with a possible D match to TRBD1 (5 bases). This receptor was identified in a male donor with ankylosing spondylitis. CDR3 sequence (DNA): TGTGCCAGCAGGGGGGATGGCAATCAGCCCCAGCATTTT. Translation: CASRGDGNQPQHF.